This TCR beta chain was captured by sequencing in a study of cytomegalovirus exposure and HLA in healthy donors. Findings of the study overall: Reportedly, cytomegalovirus status was diagnosed with high sensitivity and specificity. A few chains tied to CMV proved CMV antigen-specific in vitro. TCR beta chains numbering some 150 were designated cytomegalovirus-associated.

Remarks on this clone: The antigen is undetermined.

Here immunoSEQ multiplex PCR was the method, and the copy in TCRdb shows in-frame clones only, minus some. The repertoire has 150,000 to 180,000 clones, 86% of them found once; the top ten carry about 1.9%. The germline V gene has CDR1 SGHKS and CDR2 YYEKEE (reference sequence). The length of the CDR3 is 14 residues. Trimming took 7 bases from V and 6 from J; bases not matched to a gene: 7. The V call is TRBV5-5, the J call TRBJ1-6; 7 nucleotides align to TRBD1. The sequence derives from a human donor in good health. Sequencing input: PBMCs. The CDR3, as DNA: TGTGCCAGCCTCCGGGGACAGAGTAATTCACCCCTCCACTTT. Translation gives CASLRGQSNSPLHF.